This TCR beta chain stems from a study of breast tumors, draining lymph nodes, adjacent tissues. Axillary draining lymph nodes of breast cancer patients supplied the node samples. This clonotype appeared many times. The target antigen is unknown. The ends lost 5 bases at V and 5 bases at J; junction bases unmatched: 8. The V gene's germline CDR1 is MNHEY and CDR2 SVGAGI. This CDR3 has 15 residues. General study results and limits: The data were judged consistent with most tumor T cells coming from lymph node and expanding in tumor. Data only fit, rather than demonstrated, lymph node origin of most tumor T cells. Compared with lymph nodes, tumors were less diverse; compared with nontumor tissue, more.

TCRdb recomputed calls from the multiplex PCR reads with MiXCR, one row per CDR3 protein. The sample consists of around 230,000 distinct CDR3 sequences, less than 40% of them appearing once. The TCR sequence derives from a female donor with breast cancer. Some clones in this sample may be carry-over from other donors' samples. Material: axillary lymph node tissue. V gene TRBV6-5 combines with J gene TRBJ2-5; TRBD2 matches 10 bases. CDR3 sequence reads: CASSGQRGGQETQYF. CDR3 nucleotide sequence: TGTGCCAGCAGTGGCCAGCGGGGGGGCCAGGAGACCCAGTACTTC.